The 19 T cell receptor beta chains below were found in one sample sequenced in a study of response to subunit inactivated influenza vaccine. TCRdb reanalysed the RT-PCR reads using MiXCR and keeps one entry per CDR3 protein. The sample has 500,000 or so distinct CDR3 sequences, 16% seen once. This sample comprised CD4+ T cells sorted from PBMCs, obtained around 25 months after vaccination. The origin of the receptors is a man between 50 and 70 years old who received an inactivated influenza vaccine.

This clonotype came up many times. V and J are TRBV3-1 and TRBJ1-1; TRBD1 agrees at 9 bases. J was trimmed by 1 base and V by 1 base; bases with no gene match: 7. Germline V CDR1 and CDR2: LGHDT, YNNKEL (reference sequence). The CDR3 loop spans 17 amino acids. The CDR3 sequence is CASSQGAGTGRNTEAFF. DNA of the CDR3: TGTGCCAGCAGCCAAGGGGCGGGGACAGGGCGGAACACTGAAGCTTTCTTT.

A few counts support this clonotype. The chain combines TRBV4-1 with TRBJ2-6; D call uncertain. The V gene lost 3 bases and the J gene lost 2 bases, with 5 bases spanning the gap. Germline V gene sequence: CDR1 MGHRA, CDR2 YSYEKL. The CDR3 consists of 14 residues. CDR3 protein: CASSHTPGANVLTF. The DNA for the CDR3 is TGCGCCAGCAGCCATACTCCTGGGGCCAACGTCCTGACTTTC.

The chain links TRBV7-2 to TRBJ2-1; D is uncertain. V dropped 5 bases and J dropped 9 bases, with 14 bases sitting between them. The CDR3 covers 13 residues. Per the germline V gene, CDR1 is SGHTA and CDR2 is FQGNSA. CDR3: CASSINAWSEQFF. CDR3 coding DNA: TGTGCCAGCAGCATAAATGCGTGGAGTGAGCAGTTCTTC.

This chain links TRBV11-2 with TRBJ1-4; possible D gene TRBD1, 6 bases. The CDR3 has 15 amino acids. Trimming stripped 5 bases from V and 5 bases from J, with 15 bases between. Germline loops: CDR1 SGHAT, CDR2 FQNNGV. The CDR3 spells CASSILGGGNEKLFF. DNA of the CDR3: TGTGCCAGCAGCATCCTAGGGGGAGGGAATGAAAAACTGTTTTTT. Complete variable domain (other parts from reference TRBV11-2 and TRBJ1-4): EAGVAQSPRYKIIEKRQSVAFWCNPISGHATLYWYQQILGQGPKLLIQFQNNGVVDDSQLPKDRFSAERLKGVDSTLKIQPAKLEDSAVYLCASSILGGGNEKLFFGSGTQLSVL.

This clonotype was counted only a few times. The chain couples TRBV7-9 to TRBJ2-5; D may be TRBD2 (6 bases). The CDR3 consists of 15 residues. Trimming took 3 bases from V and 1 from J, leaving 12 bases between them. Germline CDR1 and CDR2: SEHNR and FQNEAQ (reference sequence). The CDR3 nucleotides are TGTGCCAGCAGCTTGATGGCGGGAAGCCAAGAGACCCAGTACTTC. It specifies CASSLMAGSQETQYF.

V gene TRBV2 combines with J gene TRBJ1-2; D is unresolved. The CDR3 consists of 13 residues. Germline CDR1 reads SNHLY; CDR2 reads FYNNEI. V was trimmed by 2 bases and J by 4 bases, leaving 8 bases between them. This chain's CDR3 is CASSERQVYGYTF. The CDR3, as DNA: TGTGCCAGCAGTGAACGGCAGGTCTATGGCTACACCTTC.

Here the CDR3 DNA reads TGTGCCAGCAGTTACGGACAGGGGTACCAAGAGACCCAGTACTTC. It translates to CASSYGQGYQETQYF. V and J are TRBV6-5 and TRBJ2-5, with 9 nucleotides matching TRBD1. The CDR3 has 15 amino acids. The J segment lost 0 bases and the V segment lost 2 bases, leaving 1 base of the junction unmatched. Looked up from germline, CDR1 is MNHEY and CDR2 is SVGAGI.

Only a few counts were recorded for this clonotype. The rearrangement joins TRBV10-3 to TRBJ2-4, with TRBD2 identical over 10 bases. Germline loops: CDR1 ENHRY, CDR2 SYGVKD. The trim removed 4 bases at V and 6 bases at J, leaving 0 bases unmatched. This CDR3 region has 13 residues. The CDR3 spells CAISGTSGNIQYF. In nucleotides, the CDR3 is TGTGCCATCAGTGGGACTAGCGGAAACATTCAGTACTTC.

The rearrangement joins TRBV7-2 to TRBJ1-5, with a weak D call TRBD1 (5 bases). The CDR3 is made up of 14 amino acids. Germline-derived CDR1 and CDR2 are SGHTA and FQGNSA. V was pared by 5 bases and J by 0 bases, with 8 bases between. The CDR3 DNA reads TGTGCCAGCAGCGGGACTTATAGCAATCAGCCCCAGCATTTT. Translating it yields CASSGTYSNQPQHF.

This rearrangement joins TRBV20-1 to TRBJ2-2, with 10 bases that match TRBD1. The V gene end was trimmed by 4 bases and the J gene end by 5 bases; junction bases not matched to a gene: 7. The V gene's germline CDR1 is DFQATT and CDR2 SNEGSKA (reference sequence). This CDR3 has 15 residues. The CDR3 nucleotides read TGCAGTGCTACCCCCGGGACAGGGGAAACCGGGGAGCTGTTTTTT. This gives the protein CSATPGTGETGELFF.

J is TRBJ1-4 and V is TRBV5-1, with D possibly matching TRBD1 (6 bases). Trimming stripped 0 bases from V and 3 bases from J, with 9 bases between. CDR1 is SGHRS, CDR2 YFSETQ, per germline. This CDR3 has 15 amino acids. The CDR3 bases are TGCGCCAGCAGCTTGGAGGGGGTTTCTAATGAAAAACTGTTTTTT. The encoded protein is CASSLEGVSNEKLFF.

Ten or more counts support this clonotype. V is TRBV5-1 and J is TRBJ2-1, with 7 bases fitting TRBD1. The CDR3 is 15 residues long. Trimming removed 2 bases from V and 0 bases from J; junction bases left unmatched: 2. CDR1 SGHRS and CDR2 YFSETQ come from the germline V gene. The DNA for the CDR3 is TGCGCCAGCAGCTTAGGGGACAGCTCCTACAATGAGCAGTTCTTC. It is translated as CASSLGDSSYNEQFF.

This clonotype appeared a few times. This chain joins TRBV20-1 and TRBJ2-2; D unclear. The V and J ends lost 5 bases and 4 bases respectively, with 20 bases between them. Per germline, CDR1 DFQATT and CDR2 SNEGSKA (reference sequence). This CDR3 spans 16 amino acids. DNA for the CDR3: TGCAGTGCTCCCCGAAGCCAACTGTCGAGCACCGGGGAGCTGTTTTTT. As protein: CSAPRSQLSSTGELFF.

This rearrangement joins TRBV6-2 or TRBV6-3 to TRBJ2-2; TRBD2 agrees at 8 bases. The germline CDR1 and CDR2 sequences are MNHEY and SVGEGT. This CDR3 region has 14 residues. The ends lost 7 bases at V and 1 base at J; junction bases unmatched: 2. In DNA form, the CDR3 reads TGTGCCAGCACGGGAGGGCTGAACACCGGGGAGCTGTTTTTT. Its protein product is CASTGGLNTGELFF.

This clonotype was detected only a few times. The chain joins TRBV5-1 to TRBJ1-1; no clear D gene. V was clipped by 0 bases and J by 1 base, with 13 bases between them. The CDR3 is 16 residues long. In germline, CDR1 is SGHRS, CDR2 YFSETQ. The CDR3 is CASSLGPTPPNTEAFF. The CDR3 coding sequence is TGCGCCAGCAGCTTGGGGCCCACTCCACCGAACACTGAAGCTTTCTTT.

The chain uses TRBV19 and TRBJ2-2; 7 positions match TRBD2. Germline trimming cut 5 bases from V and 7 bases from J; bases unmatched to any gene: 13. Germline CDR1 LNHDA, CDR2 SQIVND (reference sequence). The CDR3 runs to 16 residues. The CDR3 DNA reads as TGTGCCAGTAGTTTCTCTAGCGGTGCGGGGGTCGGGGAGCTGTTTTTT. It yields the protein CASSFSSGAGVGELFF.

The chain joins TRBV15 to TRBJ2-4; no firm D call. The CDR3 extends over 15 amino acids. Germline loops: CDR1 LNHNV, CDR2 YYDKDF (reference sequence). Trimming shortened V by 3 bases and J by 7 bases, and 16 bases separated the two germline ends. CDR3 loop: CATSSGVPTMNIQYF. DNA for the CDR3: TGTGCCACCAGCAGTGGGGTCCCCACAATGAACATTCAGTACTTC. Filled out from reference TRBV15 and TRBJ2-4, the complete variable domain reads DAMVIQNPRYQVTQFGKPVTLSCSQTLNHNVMYWYQQKSSQAPKLLFHYYDKDFNNEADTPDNFQSRRPNTSFCFLDIRSPGLGDTAMYLCATSSGVPTMNIQYFGAGTRLSVL.

Here the CDR3 reads CASSPRSTEDEQYF. CDR3 DNA: TGTGCCAGCTCACCCCGATCCACTGAGGACGAGCAGTACTTC. The chain has TRBV18 and TRBJ2-7, with D hard to call. V lost 3 bases to trimming and J lost 5 bases, with 14 bases between them. This CDR3 spans 14 amino acids. Germline lookup yields CDR1 KGHSH and CDR2 LQKENI.

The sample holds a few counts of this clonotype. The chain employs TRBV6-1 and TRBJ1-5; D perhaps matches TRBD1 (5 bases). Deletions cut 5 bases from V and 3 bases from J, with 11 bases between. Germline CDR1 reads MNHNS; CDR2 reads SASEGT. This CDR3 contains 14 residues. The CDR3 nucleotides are TGTGCCAGCAGTAGGCCAGGGTACAATCAGCCCCAGCATTTT. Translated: CASSRPGYNQPQHF.